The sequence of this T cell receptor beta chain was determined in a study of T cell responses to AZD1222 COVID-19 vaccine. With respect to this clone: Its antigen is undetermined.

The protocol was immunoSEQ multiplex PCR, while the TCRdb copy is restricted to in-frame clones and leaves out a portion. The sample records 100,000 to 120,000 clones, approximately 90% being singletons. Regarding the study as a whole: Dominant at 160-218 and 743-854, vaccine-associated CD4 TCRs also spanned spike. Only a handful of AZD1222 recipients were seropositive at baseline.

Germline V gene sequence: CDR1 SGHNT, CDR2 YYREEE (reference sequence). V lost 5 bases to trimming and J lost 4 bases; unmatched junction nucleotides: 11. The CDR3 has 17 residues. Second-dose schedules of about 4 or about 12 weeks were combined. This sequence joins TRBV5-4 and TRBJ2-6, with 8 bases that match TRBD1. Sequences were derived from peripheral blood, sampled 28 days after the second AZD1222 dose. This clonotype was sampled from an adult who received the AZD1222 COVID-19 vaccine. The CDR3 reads CASSPDRGSAGANVLTF. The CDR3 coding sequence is TGTGCCAGCAGTCCAGACAGGGGATCCGCCGGGGCCAACGTCCTGACTTTC.